A single sample is the source of the 32 T cell receptor beta chains below, sequenced in a study of T cells in Graves' hyperthyroidism and ophthalmopathy. Regions amplified from RNA transcripts were the TCR beta CDR3 regions. Researchers ran a first-round RT-PCR on the TCR CDR3 using the HTBI primer set. One entry per CDR3 protein results from TCRdb running MiXCR on the multiplex PCR reads. This table holds under 400,000 distinct CDR3 sequences, roughly 14% found once. Input material: blood. The receptors shown here come from a woman aged 55 to 70 with Graves' hyperthyroidism.

In its sample, this clonotype was seen many times. The chain recombines TRBV5-1 with TRBJ1-1; D ambiguous. Germline V lookup: CDR1 SGHRS, CDR2 YFSETQ. Between the trimmed V and J ends, which lost 4 bases and 1 base, there was a span of 8 bases. This CDR3 comprises 13 residues. DNA for the CDR3: TGCGCCAGCAGCGGCCCACAGAACACTGAAGCTTTCTTT. Its protein is CASSGPQNTEAFF.

This clonotype turned up a few times. The chain joins TRBV11-2 to TRBJ2-1, with 8 bases that match TRBD2. CDR1 is SGHAT, CDR2 FQNNGV, per germline. Unmatched junction bases numbered 10, after V lost 5 bases and J lost 7 bases. The CDR3 spans 15 residues. In DNA form, the CDR3 reads TGTGCCAGCAGCCCAGCGGGAGAGGTAGGAAATGAGCAGTTCTTC. The encoded protein is CASSPAGEVGNEQFF.

V is TRBV3-1 and J is TRBJ2-2; D is undetermined. The CDR3 totals 14 residues. Trimming removed 4 bases from V and 6 bases from J, with 12 bases in between. Germline V gene data show CDR1 as LGHDT and CDR2 as YNNKEL (reference sequence). CDR3 sequence: CASSLSTVSGELFF. The CDR3 bases are TGTGCCAGCAGCCTCAGCACGGTTTCCGGGGAGCTGTTTTTT.

This chain uses TRBV6-5 with TRBJ2-2; D ambiguous. CDR1 MNHEY and CDR2 SVGAGI come from the germline V gene. The V end was cut by 7 bases, the J end by 4 bases, with 13 bases between. The CDR3 is 14 amino acids. The CDR3 sequence is CASKVHESTGELFF. CDR3 nucleotides: TGTGCCAGCAAGGTACACGAAAGCACCGGGGAGCTGTTTTTT.

In this sample, this clonotype turned up a few times. The rearrangement uses TRBV7-9 and TRBJ1-2; D is unclear. V was pared by 1 base and J by 6 bases, with 9 bases between. The CDR3 is made up of 13 amino acids. Germline CDR1 and CDR2: SEHNR and FQNEAQ (reference sequence). The CDR3 loop is CASSLGSVNGYTF. The CDR3 DNA sequence: TGTGCCAGCAGCTTAGGTTCCGTTAATGGCTACACCTTC.

About this clonotype: A much larger clone differs by one base, so this may be a read error. CDR3: CASSYTGDWPDTQYF. The DNA of the CDR3 is TGTGCCAGCAGTTACACGGGCGACTGGCCAGATACGCAGTATTTT. The V call is TRBV6-9, the J call TRBJ2-3; no firm D call. Looked up from germline, CDR1 is MNHGY and CDR2 is SVAAGI. V lost 3 bases to trimming and J lost 4 bases, with 14 bases between them. The length of the CDR3 is 15 residues.

This clonotype was observed a handful of times. The gene calls are TRBV19 and TRBJ1-1; weak D call: TRBD1 (5 bases). This CDR3 has 14 residues. The germline gives CDR1 LNHDA, CDR2 SQIVND (reference sequence). Trimming pared 6 bases from V and 2 bases from J, leaving 13 bases between. The CDR3 bases are TGTGCCAGTAGGGATGGGACGGTCAACACTGAAGCTTTCTTT. Protein sequence: CASRDGTVNTEAFF.

This clonotype was counted many times. V usage is TRBV12-5 and J usage is TRBJ2-1, with 10 bases lining up with TRBD2. The ends lost 4 bases at V and 10 bases at J; junction bases unmatched: 13. Germline-derived CDR1 and CDR2 are LGHNT and FRNRAP. The CDR3 length is 16 residues. The CDR3 sequence: CASGSLVASGSFEQFF. DNA of the CDR3: TGTGCTAGTGGTTCCCTCGTGGCTAGCGGGAGTTTCGAGCAGTTCTTC.

This clonotype was seen repeatedly, ten times or more. V and J are TRBV2 and TRBJ2-1; 9 bases fit TRBD2. This CDR3 comprises 15 residues. Germline V gene lookup returns CDR1 SNHLY and CDR2 FYNNEI. V was pared by 2 bases and J by 5 bases, with 4 bases of the junction left unmatched. CDR3 sequence: CASSERLAGNNEQFF. DNA of the CDR3: TGTGCCAGCAGTGAAAGGCTAGCGGGAAACAATGAGCAGTTCTTC. Based on the CDR3 plus reference TRBV2 and TRBJ2-1, the full variable domain is EPEVTQTPSHQVTQMGQEVILRCVPISNHLYFYWYRQILGQKVEFLVSFYNNEISEKSEIFDDQFSVERPDGSNFTLKIRSTKLEDSAMYFCASSERLAGNNEQFFGPGTRLTVL.

Many counts were recorded for this clonotype. The chain links TRBV13 to TRBJ2-7, with D tentatively TRBD1 (6 bases). CDR3 length: 14 amino acids. Germline CDR1 reads PRHDT; CDR2 reads FYEKMQ (reference sequence). Trimming left V 4 bases short and J 3 bases short, with 13 bases between. This CDR3 reads CASSSGTRGYEQYF. As DNA, the CDR3 is TGTGCCAGCAGCTCCGGGACAAGAGGCTACGAGCAGTACTTC.

In its sample, this clonotype was seen many times. J is TRBJ2-7 and V is TRBV5-1; D is undetermined. The CDR3 extends over 12 amino acids. Germline V gene sequence: CDR1 SGHRS, CDR2 YFSETQ. V was cut by 4 bases and J by 5 bases, with 10 bases left in between. The CDR3 loop reads CASSQPTDEQYF. The CDR3 DNA is TGCGCCAGCAGCCAACCCACAGACGAGCAGTACTTC.

This clonotype was counted many times. This chain links TRBV20-1 with TRBJ2-7, with TRBD1 identical over 7 bases. CDR1 and CDR2 (germline): DFQATT, SNEGSKA (reference sequence). The junction had 14 bases not matched to a gene; V was cut back by 4 bases and J by 5 bases. The CDR3 extends over 15 amino acids. Here the CDR3 reads CSATDRATGYDEQYF. The CDR3 nucleotides read TGCAGTGCTACTGACAGGGCCACAGGTTACGACGAGCAGTACTTC.

This clonotype was counted a few times. The rearrangement joins TRBV6-1 to TRBJ2-7; weak D call: TRBD2 (5 bases). This CDR3 is 16 amino acids long. Trimming stripped 7 bases from V and 1 base from J, with 20 bases between. CDR1 MNHNS and CDR2 SASEGT come from the germline V gene. The CDR3 here is CASTNPITSRSYEQYF. CDR3 nucleotide sequence: TGTGCCAGCACCAACCCCATAACTAGTCGTTCCTACGAGCAGTACTTC.

This clonotype occurred a few times. The chain has TRBV19 and TRBJ2-4, with 9 bases aligning to TRBD1. The CDR3 length is 15 residues. From germline, CDR1 is LNHDA and CDR2 SQIVND (reference sequence). The J segment lost 9 bases and the V segment lost 2 bases, leaving 8 bases of the junction unmatched. CDR3 bases: TGTGCCAGTAGTATAAGGGACAGGGACGGTACCATTCAGTACTTC. Translation gives CASSIRDRDGTIQYF.

This clonotype was counted at least ten times. The chain recombines TRBV2 with TRBJ2-5, with TRBD2 identical over 8 bases. V trimming: 1 base; J trimming: 1 base; junction bases outside the gene matches: 5. Germline V lookup: CDR1 SNHLY, CDR2 FYNNEI. The CDR3 is 16 amino acids. The CDR3 spells CASSEGIAGLQETQYF. The CDR3 DNA sequence: TGTGCCAGCAGTGAAGGAATAGCGGGACTCCAAGAGACCCAGTACTTC.

This clonotype occurred many times. This chain links TRBV24-1 with TRBJ2-3; TRBD2 agrees at 16 bases. This CDR3 contains 17 residues. CDR1 is KGHDR, CDR2 SFDVKD, per germline. J was trimmed by 1 base and V by 8 bases; bases with no gene match: 5. The CDR3 nucleotides are TGTGCCACCACCGGGACTAGCGGGAGGGCGGGCACAGATACGCAGTATTTT. Amino acids: CATTGTSGRAGTDTQYF.

The V gene is TRBV6-2 or TRBV6-3, the J gene TRBJ1-2; D possibly corresponds to TRBD1 (5 bases). CDR1 is MNHEY and CDR2 is SVGEGT in the germline V gene. V lost 0 bases to trimming and J lost 4 bases, with 18 bases between them. The CDR3 runs 17 residues. CDR3 loop: CASSYSNRWGGGYGYTF. CDR3 in DNA: TGTGCCAGCAGTTACTCGAATAGGTGGGGCGGAGGCTATGGCTACACCTTC.

In this sample, this clonotype turned up many times. V and J are TRBV12-3 or TRBV12-4 and TRBJ1-1; the D is unclear. The CDR3 extends over 14 amino acids. V was pared by 5 bases and J by 4 bases, with 14 bases between. The CDR3 is CASSLQGWVTEAFF. As DNA, the CDR3 is TGTGCCAGCAGTCTTCAAGGGTGGGTCACTGAAGCTTTCTTT.

This clonotype has ten or more counts. V is TRBV29-1 and J is TRBJ2-7, with 10 bases that match TRBD2. V lost 7 bases and J lost 1; bases outside the gene matches: 13. Germline CDR1 and CDR2: SQVTM and ANQGSEA. The CDR3 consists of 16 residues. CDR3 sequence reads: CSAGGLLAGPSYEQYF. In DNA form, the CDR3 reads TGCAGCGCAGGGGGCCTACTAGCGGGGCCTTCCTACGAGCAGTACTTC.

This clonotype came up many times. The chain links TRBV3-1 to TRBJ2-1; 10 bases are a match to TRBD2. The CDR3 has 14 residues. Trimming took 4 bases from V and 9 from J; bases not matched to a gene: 6. Germline-derived CDR1 and CDR2 are LGHDT and YNNKEL (reference sequence). In nucleotides, the CDR3 is TGTGCCAGCAGCCGGGGGACTAGCGTTATTGAGCAGTTCTTC. Amino acids: CASSRGTSVIEQFF.

This clonotype was observed many times. This chain links TRBV5-1 with TRBJ1-4, with D tentatively TRBD1 (5 bases). Germline V gives CDR1 SGHRS, CDR2 YFSETQ. Trimming shortened V by 4 bases and J by 4 bases, and 11 bases separated the two germline ends. This CDR3 spans 14 amino acids. This chain's CDR3 is CASSRDGLNEKLFF. As DNA, the CDR3 is TGCGCCAGCAGCCGGGACGGTCTTAATGAAAAACTGTTTTTT.

This clonotype has only a few counts. The V and J genes are TRBV6-1 and TRBJ1-2; D is undetermined. There are 13 residues in the CDR3. Between the trimmed V and J ends, which lost 6 bases and 5 bases, there was a span of 13 bases. The germline gives CDR1 MNHNS, CDR2 SASEGT. The CDR3 DNA follows: TGTGCCAGCAGCCCGATGACGGTTTATGGCTACACCTTC. It is translated as CASSPMTVYGYTF.

In its sample, this clonotype was seen many times. The genes are TRBV20-1 and TRBJ1-1; D ambiguous. CDR1 and CDR2 from the germline V gene are DFQATT and SNEGSKA (reference sequence). The CDR3 totals 13 residues. Trimming left V 4 bases short and J 0 bases short, with 9 bases between. CDR3 nucleotides: TGCAGTGCTAAGGTCCGGGTGAACACTGAAGCTTTCTTT. Its protein product is CSAKVRVNTEAFF.

Concerning this clonotype: Mismatch with germline at one junction end may stem from a read error. This chain joins TRBV5-1 and TRBJ1-1, with D maybe TRBD1 (6 bases). There are 13 residues in the CDR3. Germline V gene sequence: CDR1 SGHRS, CDR2 YFSETQ. For the CDR3, the DNA is TGCGCCAGCAGCCTGTCAGGGGACACTGGAGCTTTCTTT. Translated: CASSLSGDTGAFF.

This clonotype came up many times. This chain connects TRBV11-2 to TRBJ1-5, with D possibly matching TRBD1 (6 bases). The CDR3 has 12 residues. V lost 1 base and J 16 bases, leaving 14 bases between the germline ends. CDR1 SGHAT and CDR2 FQNNGV come from the germline V gene. Here the CDR3 reads CASSLVGGRKHF. CDR3 bases: TGTGCCAGCAGCTTAGTGGGGGGCAGGAAACATTTT.

At least ten counts were recorded for this clonotype. This chain joins TRBV9 and TRBJ2-1, with 12 bases aligning to TRBD1. Trimming cost V 6 bases and J 7 bases; bases outside gene matches: 8. Germline CDR1 and CDR2: SGDLS and YYNGEE. The CDR3 runs 15 residues. The CDR3 spells CASNKGQGARNEQFF. CDR3 coding DNA: TGTGCCAGCAACAAGGGACAGGGGGCGAGGAATGAGCAGTTCTTC.

This clonotype was found many times. This chain uses TRBV20-1 with TRBJ2-7; 7 nucleotides line up with TRBD2. The CDR3 contains 14 residues. Germline values: CDR1 DFQATT, CDR2 SNEGSKA (reference sequence). V trimming: 6 bases; J trimming: 0 bases; junction bases outside the gene matches: 8. CDR3 nucleotides: TGCAGTGCCCAACCGACTAGCAGCTCCTACGAGCAGTACTTC. It specifies CSAQPTSSSYEQYF.

This clonotype was detected only once. This clone may be a read error of a much larger clone one base away. The chain joins TRBV5-1 to TRBJ1-3; D gene ambiguous. CDR1 SGHRS and CDR2 YFSETQ come from the germline V gene. The CDR3 covers 12 residues. This CDR3 reads CASSDPGNSIYF. DNA of the CDR3: TGCGCCAGCAGCGACCCTGGAAACAGCATATATTTT.

This clonotype was detected many times. The chain is built from TRBV11-3 and TRBJ2-1; 9 nucleotides match TRBD2. J gave up 3 bases and V 1 base, and 7 bases lay outside the gene matches. Germline loops: CDR1 SGHNT, CDR2 YENEEA. The CDR3 covers 17 residues. The CDR3 protein is CASSLVGGRAVYNEQFF. As DNA, the CDR3 is TGTGCCAGCAGCTTAGTAGGCGGGAGGGCCGTCTACAATGAGCAGTTCTTC.

The rearrangement uses TRBV12-3 or TRBV12-4 and TRBJ1-5; D uncertain. This CDR3 comprises 12 residues. V was trimmed by 5 bases and J by 4 bases, leaving 6 bases between them. The CDR3 DNA is TGTGCCAGCAGTCCTCGTAATCAGCCCCAGCATTTT. Translated: CASSPRNQPQHF.

On this clonotype itself: This sequence may be a read error, since a much larger clone differs from it by one base. The rearrangement joins TRBV12-5 to TRBJ1-1; maybe TRBD1 (5 bases). The CDR3 is made up of 12 amino acids. Germline CDR1 LGHNT, CDR2 FRNRAP. The CDR3 coding sequence is TGTGCTAGTGGATTGACAGCCCGTAAAGCTTCCTTT. Translation: CASGLTARKASF.

This clonotype was observed many times. The rearrangement uses TRBV20-1 and TRBJ2-3; tentative D call: TRBD2 (6 bases). CDR1 DFQATT and CDR2 SNEGSKA come from the germline V gene (reference sequence). Deletions cut 5 bases from V and 5 bases from J, with 11 bases between. The CDR3 length is 12 residues. DNA for the CDR3: TGCAGTGCTGAGCGGGCGGGAGATACGCAGTATTTT. This encodes CSAERAGDTQYF.